This T cell receptor (beta chain) was obtained from a study of neurological immune-mediated disorders. Study-wide points: The level of TCR clonal expansion was highest in patients with HTLV-1-associated myelopathy and lowest in multiple sclerosis, where it fell below the level seen in healthy controls. As far as clinical or MRI features were concerned, none was associated with the multiple sclerosis repertoire cluster.

The CDR3 runs to 14 residues. V dropped 3 bases and J dropped 7 bases, with 10 bases sitting between them. One entry per CDR3 protein results from TCRdb running MiXCR on the 5' RACE reads. The top ten hold under 6.5% of the sample, which has roughly 100,000 distinct CDR3 sequences, roughly 3.5% seen once. This clonotype was counted at least ten times. No antigen is known for it. Sequenced sample: PBMCs. This chain uses TRBV12-3 or TRBV12-4 with TRBJ1-6; D might be TRBD1 (5 bases). This TCR came from a woman in her late teens or twenties with multiple sclerosis. CDR3 nucleotide sequence: TGTGCCAGCAGTTTTCAGGGCGAGAATTCACCCCTCCACTTT. This codes for CASSFQGENSPLHF.